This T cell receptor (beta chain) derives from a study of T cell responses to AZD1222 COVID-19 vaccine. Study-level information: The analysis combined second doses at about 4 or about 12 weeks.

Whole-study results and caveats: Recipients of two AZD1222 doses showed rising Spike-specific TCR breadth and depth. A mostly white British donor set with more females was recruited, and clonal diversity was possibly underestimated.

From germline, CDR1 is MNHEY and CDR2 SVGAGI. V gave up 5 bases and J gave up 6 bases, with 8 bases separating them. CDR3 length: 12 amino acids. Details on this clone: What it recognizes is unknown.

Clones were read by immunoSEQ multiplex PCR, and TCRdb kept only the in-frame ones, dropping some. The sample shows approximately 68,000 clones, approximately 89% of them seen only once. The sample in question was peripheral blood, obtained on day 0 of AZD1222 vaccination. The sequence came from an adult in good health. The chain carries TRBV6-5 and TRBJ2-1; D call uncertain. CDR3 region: CASSTALNEQFF. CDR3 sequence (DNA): TGTGCCAGCAGTACTGCGCTCAATGAGCAGTTCTTC.